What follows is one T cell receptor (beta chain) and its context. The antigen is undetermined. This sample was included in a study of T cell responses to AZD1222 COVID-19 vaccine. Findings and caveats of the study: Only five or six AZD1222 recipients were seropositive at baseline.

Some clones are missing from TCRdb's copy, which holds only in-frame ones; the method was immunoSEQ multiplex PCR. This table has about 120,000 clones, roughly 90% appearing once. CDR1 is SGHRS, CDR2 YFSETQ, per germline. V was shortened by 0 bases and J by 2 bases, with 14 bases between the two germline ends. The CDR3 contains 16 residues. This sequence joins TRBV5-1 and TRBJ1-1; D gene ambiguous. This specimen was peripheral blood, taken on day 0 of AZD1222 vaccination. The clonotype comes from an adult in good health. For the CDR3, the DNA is TGCGCCAGCAGCTTGGCCCAAGTCACAGTAAACACTGAAGCTTTCTTT. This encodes CASSLAQVTVNTEAFF.